This TCR beta chain was observed in a study of T cell responses to AZD1222 COVID-19 vaccine (dated by TCRdb to the early 2020s). Study-level background: AZD1222 recipients whose second dose came at about 4 weeks and those whose second dose came at about 12 weeks were combined into one group, since spike-specific TCR depth and breadth did not differ between the two schedules. TCR sequencing was performed for 230 to 250 trial participants, of whom about 200 were given two doses of AZD1222 and some 25 were given two doses of MenACWY control vaccine. Enrollment into the trials was organized by age into subgroups of 18-55, 56-69 and 70-plus years, and those subgroups contained roughly 150, 30 and 60 TCR-sequenced participants, respectively.

The CDR3 regions of human TCRbeta chains were analyzed by immunosequencing. Concerning the study's data processing: Repertoire TCRs were matched against a reference library of SARS-CoV-2-specific TCRs generated with the MIRA antigen-specificity platform. Breadth meant the fraction of unique TCRs that were SARS-CoV-2-associated, whereas depth meant the fraction of total T cells that were SARS-CoV-2-associated. Using the MIRA data, every spike-specific TCR was mapped to the spike region that the TCR reacted to and assigned to either a CD4 or a CD8 class. Log10-transformed breadth and depth values were compared by one-way ANOVA with Sidak's multiple comparisons tests. In TCRdb, the immuneACCESS table is reduced to in-frame sequences with V and J assigned. These tables do not hold every clone; where another copy was compared, an unresolved V gene accounts for under half, and the others remain unexplained. That table supplies the V and J calls and clone size; D and trimming were determined from the DNA. The sample data list over 50,000 clones, and about four fifths of these were observed just once. Roughly 27% of the sample lies in the top ten.

The study at large found these results: Spike-specific TCR breadth and depth rose significantly after two AZD1222 doses compared with day 0 and with MenACWY recipients. Participants were mostly white British, with more females than males. The authors suggested clonal diversity may have been underestimated. Only a handful of AZD1222 recipients were SARS-CoV-2 seropositive at baseline, limiting conclusions about previously exposed vaccinees. The vaccine-associated CD4 TCRs covered the entire spike protein, and the dominant responses fell in regions 160-218 and 743-854. Because no day 14 peak-response samples were available, repertoires were characterized only after the peak T cell response. In the small 56-69-year group, the increase in depth fell short of significance, most likely because of low power. Reportedly, almost half of the unique spike-specific TCRs recognized epitopes lying outside the regions that are mutated in the B.1.351 and B.1.1.7 variants.

The time point label, as the study defines it: baseline before first vaccination. Vaccinee samples came from UK trials COV001 and COV002, including a single-blind randomized controlled phase 2/3 trial of AZD1222 (ChAdOx1 nCoV-19) in healthy adults. For TCRbeta chain sequencing, PBMC samples from trial participants were taken at day 0 and at day 28 after the second dose. On this clone: This clone's antigen is unknown. No base quality information exists; no much larger clone differs at one position.

Measured from the cysteine to the phenylalanine, the CDR3 is 13 residues long. CDR3 DNA is the only sequence kept; it has 39 bases, read in frame from the first base. V sheds 2 bases and J sheds 4 bases, leaving 4 bases between their ends. CDR1 and CDR2 are drawn from the germline V gene: SGHDT, YYEEEE. This sequence uses TRBV5-6 and TRBJ2-6, with an unclear D gene assignment. The starting material was peripheral blood, obtained on day 0 of AZD1222 vaccination. This TCR derives from an adult in good health. The CDR3 here reads CASSLVGANVLTF. DNA sequence: TGTGCCAGCAGCTTAGTGGGGGCCAACGTCCTGACTTTC.